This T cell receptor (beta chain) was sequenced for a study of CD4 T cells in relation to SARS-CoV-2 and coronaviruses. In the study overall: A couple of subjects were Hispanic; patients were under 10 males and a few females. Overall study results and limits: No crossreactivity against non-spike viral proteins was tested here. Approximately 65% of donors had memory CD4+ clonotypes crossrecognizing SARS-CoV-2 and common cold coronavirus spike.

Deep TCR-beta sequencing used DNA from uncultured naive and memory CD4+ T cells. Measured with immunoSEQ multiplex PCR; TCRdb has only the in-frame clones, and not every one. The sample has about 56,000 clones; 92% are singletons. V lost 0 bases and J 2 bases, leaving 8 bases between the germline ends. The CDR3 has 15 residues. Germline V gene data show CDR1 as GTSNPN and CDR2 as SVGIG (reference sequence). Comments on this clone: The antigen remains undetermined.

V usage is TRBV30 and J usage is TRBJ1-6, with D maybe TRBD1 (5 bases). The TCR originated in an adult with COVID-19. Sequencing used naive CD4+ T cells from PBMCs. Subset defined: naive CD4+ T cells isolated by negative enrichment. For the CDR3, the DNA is TGTGCCTGGAGTGTATGGGGGACCTATAATTCACCCCTCCACTTT. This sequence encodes CAWSVWGTYNSPLHF.